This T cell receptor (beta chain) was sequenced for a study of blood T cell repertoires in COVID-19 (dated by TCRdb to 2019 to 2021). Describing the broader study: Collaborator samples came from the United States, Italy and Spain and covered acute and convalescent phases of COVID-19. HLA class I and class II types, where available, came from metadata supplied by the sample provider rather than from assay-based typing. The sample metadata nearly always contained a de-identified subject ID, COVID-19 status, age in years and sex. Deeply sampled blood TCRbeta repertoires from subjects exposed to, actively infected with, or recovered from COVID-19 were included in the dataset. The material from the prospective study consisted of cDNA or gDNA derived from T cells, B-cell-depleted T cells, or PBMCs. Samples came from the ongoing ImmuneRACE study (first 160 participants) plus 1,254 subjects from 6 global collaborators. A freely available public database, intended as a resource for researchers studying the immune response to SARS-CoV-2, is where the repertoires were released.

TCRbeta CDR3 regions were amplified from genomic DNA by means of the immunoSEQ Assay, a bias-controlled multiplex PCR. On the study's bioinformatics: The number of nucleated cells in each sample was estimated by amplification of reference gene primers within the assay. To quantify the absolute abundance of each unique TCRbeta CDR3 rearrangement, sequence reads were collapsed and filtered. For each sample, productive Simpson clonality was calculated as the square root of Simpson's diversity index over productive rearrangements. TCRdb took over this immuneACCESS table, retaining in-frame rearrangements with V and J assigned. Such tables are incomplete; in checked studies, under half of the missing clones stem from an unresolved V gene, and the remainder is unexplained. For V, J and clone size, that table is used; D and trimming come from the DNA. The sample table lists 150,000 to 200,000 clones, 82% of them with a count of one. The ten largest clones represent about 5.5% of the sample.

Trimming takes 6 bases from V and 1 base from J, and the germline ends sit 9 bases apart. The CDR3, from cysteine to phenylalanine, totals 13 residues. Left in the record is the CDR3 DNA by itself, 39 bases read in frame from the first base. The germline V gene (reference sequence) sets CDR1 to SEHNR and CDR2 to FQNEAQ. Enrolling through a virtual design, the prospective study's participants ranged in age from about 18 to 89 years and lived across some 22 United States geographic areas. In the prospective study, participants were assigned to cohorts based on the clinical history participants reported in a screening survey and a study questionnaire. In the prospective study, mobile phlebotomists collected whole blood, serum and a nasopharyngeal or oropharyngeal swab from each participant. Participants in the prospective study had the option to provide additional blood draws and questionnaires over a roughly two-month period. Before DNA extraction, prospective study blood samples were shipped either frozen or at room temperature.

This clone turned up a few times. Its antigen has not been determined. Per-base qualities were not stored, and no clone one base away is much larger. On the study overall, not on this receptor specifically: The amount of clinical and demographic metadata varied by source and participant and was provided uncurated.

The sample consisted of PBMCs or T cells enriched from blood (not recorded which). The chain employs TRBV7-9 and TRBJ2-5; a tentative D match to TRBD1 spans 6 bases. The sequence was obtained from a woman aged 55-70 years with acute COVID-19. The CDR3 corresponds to CASRMDSQETQYF. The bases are TGTGCCAGCAGAATGGACAGCCAAGAGACCCAGTACTTC.